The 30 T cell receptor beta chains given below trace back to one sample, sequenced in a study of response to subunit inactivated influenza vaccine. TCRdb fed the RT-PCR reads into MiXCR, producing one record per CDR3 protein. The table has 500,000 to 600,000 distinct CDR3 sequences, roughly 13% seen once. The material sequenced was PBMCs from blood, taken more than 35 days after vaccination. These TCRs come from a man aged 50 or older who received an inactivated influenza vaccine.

The CDR3 nucleotides read TGTGCCAGCAGTTACTCCTCGTCTGGGCAGGGTAGTACTGAAGCTTTCTTT. Its protein product is CASSYSSSGQGSTEAFF. The rearrangement uses TRBV6-5 and TRBJ1-1; tentative D call: TRBD1 (5 bases). Trimming left V 0 bases short and J 5 bases short, with 19 bases between. The CDR3 totals 17 residues. The V gene's germline CDR1 is MNHEY and CDR2 SVGAGI.

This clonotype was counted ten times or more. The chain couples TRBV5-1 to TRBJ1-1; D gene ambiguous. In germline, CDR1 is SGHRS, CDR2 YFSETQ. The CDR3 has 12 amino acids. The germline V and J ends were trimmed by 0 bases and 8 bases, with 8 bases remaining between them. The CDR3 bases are TGCGCCAGCAGCTTGGATCAGGCCGAAGCTTTCTTT. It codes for CASSLDQAEAFF. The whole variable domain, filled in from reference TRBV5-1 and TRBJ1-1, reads KAGVTQTPRYLIKTRGQQVTLSCSPISGHRSVSWYQQTPGQGLQFLFEYFSETQRNKGNFPGRFSGRQFSNSRSEMNVSTLELGDSALYLCASSLDQAEAFFGQGTRLTVV.

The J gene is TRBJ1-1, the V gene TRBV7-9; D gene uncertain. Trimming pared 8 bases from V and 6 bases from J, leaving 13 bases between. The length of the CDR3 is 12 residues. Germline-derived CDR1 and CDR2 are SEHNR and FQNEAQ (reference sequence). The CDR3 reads CASQQNFAEAFF. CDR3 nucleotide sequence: TGTGCCAGCCAACAGAACTTTGCTGAAGCTTTCTTT. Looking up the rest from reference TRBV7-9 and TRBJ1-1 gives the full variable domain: DTGVSQNPRHKITKRGQNVTFRCDPISEHNRLYWYRQTLGQGPEFLTYFQNEAQLEKSRLLSDRFSAERPKGSFSTLEIQRTEQGDSAMYLCASQQNFAEAFFGQGTRLTVV.

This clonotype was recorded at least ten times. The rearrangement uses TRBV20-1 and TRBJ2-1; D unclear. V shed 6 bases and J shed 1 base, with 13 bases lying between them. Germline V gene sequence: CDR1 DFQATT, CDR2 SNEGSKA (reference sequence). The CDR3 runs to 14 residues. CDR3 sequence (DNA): TGCAGTGCCAAAGTCGGGTATTCCTACAATGAGCAGTTCTTC. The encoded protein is CSAKVGYSYNEQFF.

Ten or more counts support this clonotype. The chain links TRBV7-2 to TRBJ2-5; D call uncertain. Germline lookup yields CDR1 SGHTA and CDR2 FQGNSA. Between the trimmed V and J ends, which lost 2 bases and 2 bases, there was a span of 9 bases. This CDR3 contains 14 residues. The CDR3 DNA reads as TGTGCCAGCAGCTTACCTTACGGACAAGAGACCCAGTACTTC. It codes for CASSLPYGQETQYF.

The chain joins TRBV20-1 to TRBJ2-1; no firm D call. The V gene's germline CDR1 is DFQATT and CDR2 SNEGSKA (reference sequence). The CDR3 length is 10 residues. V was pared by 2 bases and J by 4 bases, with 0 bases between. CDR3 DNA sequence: TGCAGTGCTAGATACAATGAGCAGTTCTTC. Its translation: CSARYNEQFF.

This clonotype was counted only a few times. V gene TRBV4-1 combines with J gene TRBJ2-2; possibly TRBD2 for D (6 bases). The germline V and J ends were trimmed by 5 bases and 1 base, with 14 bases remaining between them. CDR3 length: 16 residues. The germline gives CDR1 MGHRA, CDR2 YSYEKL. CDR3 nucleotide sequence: TGCGCCAGCAGCGCTACTAGCCGATGGAACACCGGGGAGCTGTTTTTT. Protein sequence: CASSATSRWNTGELFF.

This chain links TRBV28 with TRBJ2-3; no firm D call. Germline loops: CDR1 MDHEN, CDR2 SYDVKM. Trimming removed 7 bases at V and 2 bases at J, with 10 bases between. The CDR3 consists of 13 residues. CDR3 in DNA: TGTGCCAGCAATCCCCCCTTCACAGATACGCAGTATTTT. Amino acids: CASNPPFTDTQYF.

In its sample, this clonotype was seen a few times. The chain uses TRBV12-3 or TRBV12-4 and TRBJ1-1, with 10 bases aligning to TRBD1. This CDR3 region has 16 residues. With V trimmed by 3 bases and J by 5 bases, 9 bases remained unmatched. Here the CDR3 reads CASSLNLGQGSTEAFF. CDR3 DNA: TGTGCCAGCAGTTTGAACCTGGGACAGGGGTCGACTGAAGCTTTCTTT.

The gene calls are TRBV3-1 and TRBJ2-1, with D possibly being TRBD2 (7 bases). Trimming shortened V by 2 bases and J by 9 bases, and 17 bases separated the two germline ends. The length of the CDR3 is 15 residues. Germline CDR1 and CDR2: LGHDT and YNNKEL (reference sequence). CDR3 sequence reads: CASSQLGGGPGEQFF. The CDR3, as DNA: TGTGCCAGCAGCCAATTAGGGGGGGGCCCGGGTGAGCAGTTCTTC.

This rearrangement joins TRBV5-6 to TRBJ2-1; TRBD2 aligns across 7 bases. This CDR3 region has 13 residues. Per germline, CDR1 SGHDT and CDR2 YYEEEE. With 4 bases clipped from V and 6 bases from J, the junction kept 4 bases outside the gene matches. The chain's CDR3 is CASSAGGGNEQFF. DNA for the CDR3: TGTGCCAGCAGCGCCGGCGGGGGCAATGAGCAGTTCTTC.

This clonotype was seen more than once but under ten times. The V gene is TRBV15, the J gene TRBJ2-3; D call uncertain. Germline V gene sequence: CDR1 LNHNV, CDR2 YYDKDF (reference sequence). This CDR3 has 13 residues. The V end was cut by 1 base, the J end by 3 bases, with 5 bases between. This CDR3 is CATSRAETDTQYF. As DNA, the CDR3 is TGTGCCACCAGCAGAGCAGAGACAGATACGCAGTATTTT.

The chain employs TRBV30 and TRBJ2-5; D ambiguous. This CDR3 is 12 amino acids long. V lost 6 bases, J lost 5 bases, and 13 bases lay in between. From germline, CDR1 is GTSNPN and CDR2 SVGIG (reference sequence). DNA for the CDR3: TGTGCCTGCGCGGAAGGGTGGGAGACCCAGTACTTC. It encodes CACAEGWETQYF. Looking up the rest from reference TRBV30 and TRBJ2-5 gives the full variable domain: SQTIHQWPATLVQPVGSPLSLECTVEGTSNPNLYWYRQAAGRGLQLLFYSVGIGQISSEVPQNLSASRPQDRQFILSSKKLLLSDSGFYLCACAEGWETQYFGPGTRLLVL.

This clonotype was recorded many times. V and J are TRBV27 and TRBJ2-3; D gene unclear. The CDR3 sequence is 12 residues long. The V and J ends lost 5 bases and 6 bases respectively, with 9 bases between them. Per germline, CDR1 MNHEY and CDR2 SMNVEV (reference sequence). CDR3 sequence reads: CASSPLGDTQYF. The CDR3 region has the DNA TGTGCCAGCAGTCCCCTCGGGGATACGCAGTATTTT.

CDR3 in amino acids: CASSLVASGGGTDTQYF. In DNA form, the CDR3 reads TGTGCCAGCAGCTTAGTGGCTAGCGGGGGGGGCACAGATACGCAGTATTTT. The rearrangement links TRBV7-2 to TRBJ2-3, with 12 bases lining up with TRBD2. The germline gives CDR1 SGHTA, CDR2 FQGNSA. This CDR3 has 17 amino acids. With 1 base clipped from V and 1 base from J, the junction kept 3 bases outside the gene matches.

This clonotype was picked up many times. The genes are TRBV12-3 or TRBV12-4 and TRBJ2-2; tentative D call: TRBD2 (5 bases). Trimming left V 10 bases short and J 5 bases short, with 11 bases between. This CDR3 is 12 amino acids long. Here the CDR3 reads CATSRGTGELFF. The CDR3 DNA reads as TGTGCCACTTCGAGAGGGACCGGGGAGCTGTTTTTT.

The CDR3 protein is CASSESANYGYTF. In DNA, the CDR3 is TGTGCCAGCAGTGAATCAGCCAACTATGGCTACACCTTC. The rearrangement links TRBV25-1 to TRBJ1-2; D gene uncertain. The CDR3 loop spans 13 amino acids. The V and J ends lost 1 base and 2 bases respectively, with 5 bases between them. The germline V gene encodes CDR1 MGHDK and CDR2 SYGVNS.

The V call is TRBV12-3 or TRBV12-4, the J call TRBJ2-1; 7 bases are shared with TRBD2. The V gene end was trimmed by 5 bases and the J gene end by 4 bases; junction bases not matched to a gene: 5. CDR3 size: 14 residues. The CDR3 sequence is CASSPPGRYNEQFF. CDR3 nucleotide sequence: TGTGCCAGCAGTCCCCCCGGGAGGTACAATGAGCAGTTCTTC.

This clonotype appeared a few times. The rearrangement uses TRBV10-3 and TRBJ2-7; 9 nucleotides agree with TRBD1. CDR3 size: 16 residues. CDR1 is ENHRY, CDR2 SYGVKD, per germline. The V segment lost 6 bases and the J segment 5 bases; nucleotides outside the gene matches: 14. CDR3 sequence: CAIRPGTGPFGNEQYF. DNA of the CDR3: TGTGCCATCAGACCCGGGACAGGGCCATTCGGGAACGAGCAGTACTTC.

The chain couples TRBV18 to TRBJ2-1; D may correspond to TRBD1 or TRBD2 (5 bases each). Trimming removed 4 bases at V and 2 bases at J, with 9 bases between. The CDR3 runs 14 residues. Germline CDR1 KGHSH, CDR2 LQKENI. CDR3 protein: CASSQRGAYNEQFF. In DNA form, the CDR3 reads TGTGCCAGCTCACAGAGAGGGGCCTACAATGAGCAGTTCTTC.

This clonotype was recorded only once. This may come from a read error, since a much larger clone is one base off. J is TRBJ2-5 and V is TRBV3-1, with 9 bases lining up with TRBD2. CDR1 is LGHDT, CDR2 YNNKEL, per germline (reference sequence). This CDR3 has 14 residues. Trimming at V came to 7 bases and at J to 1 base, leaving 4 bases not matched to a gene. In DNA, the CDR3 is TGTGCCAGCACCTTTAGCGGGAGCCAAGAGACCCAGTACTTC. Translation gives CASTFSGSQETQYF.

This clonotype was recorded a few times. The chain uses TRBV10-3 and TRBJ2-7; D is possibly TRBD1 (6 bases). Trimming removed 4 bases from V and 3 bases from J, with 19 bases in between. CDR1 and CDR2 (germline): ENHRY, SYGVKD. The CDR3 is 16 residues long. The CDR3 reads CAISAAGVEWVYEQYF. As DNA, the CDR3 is TGTGCCATCAGTGCGGCAGGGGTGGAGTGGGTCTACGAGCAGTACTTC.

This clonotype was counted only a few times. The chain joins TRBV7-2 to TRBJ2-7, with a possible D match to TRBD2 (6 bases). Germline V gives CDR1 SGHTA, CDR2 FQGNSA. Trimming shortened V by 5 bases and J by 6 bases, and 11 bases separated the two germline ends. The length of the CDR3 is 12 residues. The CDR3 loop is CASSRAGIEQYF. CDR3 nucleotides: TGTGCCAGCAGCCGGGCGGGGATCGAGCAGTACTTC.

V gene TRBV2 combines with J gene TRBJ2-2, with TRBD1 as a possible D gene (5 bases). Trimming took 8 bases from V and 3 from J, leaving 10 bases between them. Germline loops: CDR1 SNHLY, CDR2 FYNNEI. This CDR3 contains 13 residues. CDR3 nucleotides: TGTGCCAGCTTCAGGGCCTACACCGGGGAGCTGTTTTTT. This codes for CASFRAYTGELFF.

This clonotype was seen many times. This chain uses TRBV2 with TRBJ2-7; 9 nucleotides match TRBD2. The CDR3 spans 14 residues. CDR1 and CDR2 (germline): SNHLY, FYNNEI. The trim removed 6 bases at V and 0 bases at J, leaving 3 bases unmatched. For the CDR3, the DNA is TGTGCCAGCAGAGCTAGCGGGGTCTCCTACGAGCAGTACTTC. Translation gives CASRASGVSYEQYF.

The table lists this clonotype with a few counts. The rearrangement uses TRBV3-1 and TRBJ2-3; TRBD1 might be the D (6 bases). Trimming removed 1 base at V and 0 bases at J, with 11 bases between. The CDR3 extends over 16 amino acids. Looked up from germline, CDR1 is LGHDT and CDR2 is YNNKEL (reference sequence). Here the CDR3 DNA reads TGTGCCAGCAGCCAAGGACAGGTTGATAGCACAGATACGCAGTATTTT. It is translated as CASSQGQVDSTDTQYF.

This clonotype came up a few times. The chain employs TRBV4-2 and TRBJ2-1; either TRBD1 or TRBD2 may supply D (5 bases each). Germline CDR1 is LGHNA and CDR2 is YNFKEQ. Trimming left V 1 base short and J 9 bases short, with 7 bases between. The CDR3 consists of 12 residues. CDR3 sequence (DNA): TGTGCCAGCAGCCAAGTTGGGACTGAGCAGTTCTTC. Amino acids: CASSQVGTEQFF.

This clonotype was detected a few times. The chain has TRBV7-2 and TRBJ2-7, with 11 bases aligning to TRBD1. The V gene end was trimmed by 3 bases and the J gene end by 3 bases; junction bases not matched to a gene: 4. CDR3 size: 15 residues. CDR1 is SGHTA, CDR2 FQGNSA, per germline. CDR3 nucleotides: TGTGCCAGCAGCTTCTCCGGGACAGGGGGCTACGAGCAGTACTTC. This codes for CASSFSGTGGYEQYF.

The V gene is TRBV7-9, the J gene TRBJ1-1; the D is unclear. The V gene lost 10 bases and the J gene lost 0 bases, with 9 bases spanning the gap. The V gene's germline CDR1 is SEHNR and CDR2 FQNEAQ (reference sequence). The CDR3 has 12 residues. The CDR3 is CAIRTVNTEAFF. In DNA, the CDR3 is TGTGCCATCCGGACCGTGAACACTGAAGCTTTCTTT.

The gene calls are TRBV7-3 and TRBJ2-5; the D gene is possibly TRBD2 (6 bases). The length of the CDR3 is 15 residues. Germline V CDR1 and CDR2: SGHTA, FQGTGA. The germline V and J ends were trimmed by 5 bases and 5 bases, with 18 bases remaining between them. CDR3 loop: CASSRLGFPMETQYF. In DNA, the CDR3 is TGTGCCAGCAGCCGACTAGGTTTTCCGATGGAGACCCAGTACTTC.